Described below is a single T cell receptor beta chain sequence and its context. Germline loops: CDR1 WSHSY, CDR2 SAAADI. The V and J ends lost 3 bases and 5 bases respectively, with 8 bases between them. The CDR3 length is 12 residues. This sample is part of a study of T-cell reconstitution after alpha-beta-depleted transplantation in children. Molecular barcoding with unique molecular identifiers was used for the TCRbeta library. TCRdb independently ran MiXCR on the PCR reads; one entry per CDR3 protein. The table includes about 370,000 distinct CDR3 sequences, roughly 20% detected once. The sequencing here drew on PBMCs from the stem cell graft donor, taken from the stem cell graft. This sequence originates from a human donor who donated a stem cell graft to a child with acute myeloid leukemia. The rearrangement uses TRBV10-2 and TRBJ2-7; D uncertain. CDR3 loop: CASSETFHEQYF. The DNA for the CDR3 is TGCGCCAGCAGTGAAACTTTCCACGAGCAGTACTTC.